The rows below give T cell receptor beta chains drawn from one sample of a study of T-cell memory formation after mild COVID-19. From the 5' RACE reads, TCRdb called clonotypes with MiXCR, one entry per CDR3 protein. The sample comprises about 600,000 distinct CDR3 sequences, roughly 22% of which are singletons, and around 9.2% rests with the top ten. Sequencing was carried out using PBMCs or a T cell subset sorted from them (not recorded which). The receptors were sampled from an adult woman who had mild COVID-19 (a few samples of this study predate the infection). Cell type and time point are not known. CDR3s include the opening cysteine and the closing phenylalanine or tryptophan. Clone size is stated in some rows and not others, as once, few, many or a class when expanded.

abundance: .
j_gene: TRBJ2-7
v_gene: TRBV18
CDR3aa: CASSPAYSLSYEQYF

abundance: .
j_gene: TRBJ2-7
v_gene: TRBV6-2/TRBV6-3
CDR3aa: CASSKDRVTYEQYF

abundance: .
j_gene: TRBJ1-6
v_gene: TRBV6-2/TRBV6-3
CDR3aa: CASSYSGQGPSPLHF

abundance: few
j_gene: TRBJ1-1
v_gene: TRBV6-5
CDR3aa: CASSYSGAWDTEAFF

abundance: .
j_gene: TRBJ1-2
v_gene: TRBV29-1
CDR3aa: CSVGASGGGYTF

abundance: .
j_gene: TRBJ1-5
v_gene: TRBV24-1
CDR3aa: CATSRGDQPQHF

abundance: .
j_gene: TRBJ2-7
v_gene: TRBV27
CDR3aa: CASKVMARDRSSYEQYF

abundance: .
j_gene: TRBJ1-1
v_gene: TRBV7-8
CDR3aa: CASSSVPGGQEAFF

abundance: few
j_gene: TRBJ2-7
v_gene: TRBV27
CDR3aa: CASSHKRYYEQYF

abundance: .
j_gene: TRBJ1-1
v_gene: TRBV5-1
CDR3aa: CASTLSGVNTEAFF

abundance: .
j_gene: TRBJ1-6
v_gene: TRBV27
CDR3aa: CASSSRPWSRGDSPLHF

abundance: .
j_gene: TRBJ2-5
v_gene: TRBV12-3/TRBV12-4
CDR3aa: CASKLAGRQETQYF

abundance: few
j_gene: TRBJ2-2
v_gene: TRBV9
CDR3aa: CASSSATSGALNTGELFF

abundance: few
j_gene: TRBJ2-1
v_gene: TRBV12-3/TRBV12-4
CDR3aa: CASAENSYNEQFF

abundance: many
j_gene: TRBJ2-3
v_gene: TRBV5-1
CDR3aa: CASSLVTPTDTQYF

abundance: .
j_gene: TRBJ2-4
v_gene: TRBV5-1
CDR3aa: CASSLEGGRAKNIQYF

abundance: .
j_gene: TRBJ2-5
v_gene: TRBV5-1
CDR3aa: CASSLRPQETQYF

abundance: .
j_gene: TRBJ1-5
v_gene: TRBV5-5
CDR3aa: CASSLYPTEVNQPQHF

abundance: .
j_gene: TRBJ2-2
v_gene: TRBV7-2
CDR3aa: CAGRGLASGELFF

abundance: .
j_gene: TRBJ2-3
v_gene: TRBV10-3
CDR3aa: CAISASSGGPDTQYF